This entry concerns a single T cell receptor beta chain. Its antigen remains unknown. Relapse after autologous stem cell transplantation occurred in every patient, and brentuximab vedotin exposure varied. Complete response, partial response or progressive disease were the best responses. Profiled with immunoSEQ multiplex PCR; TCRdb holds only in-frame clones, not every one. Of some 20,000 clones detected, about two thirds appear once; the ten largest clones hold about 17%. The CDR3 consists of 14 residues. V was cut by 0 bases and J by 6 bases, with 10 bases left in between. Per the germline V gene, CDR1 is MNHEY and CDR2 is SVGAGI. These data come from a study of PD-1 blockade in classical Hodgkin lymphoma. Study-wide points: Reasons behind the repertoire differences stay unclear, perhaps disease activity or earlier therapy.

Source: peripheral blood mononuclear cells (PBMCs), taken at baseline. The chain recombines TRBV6-5 with TRBJ2-3; D ambiguous. This receptor was taken from a human donor with classical Hodgkin lymphoma. CDR3 region: CASSYSFLEDTQYF. DNA of the CDR3: TGTGCCAGCAGTTACTCATTTCTCGAGGATACGCAGTATTTT.